Listed below are T cell receptor beta chains from one sample, sequenced in a study of identical twins. TCRdb redid the calling of the 5' RACE reads with MiXCR, one entry per CDR3 protein. The table has about 460,000 distinct CDR3 sequences, approximately 15% seen once. These data were also filed under a second study, of yellow fever vaccine responses in identical twins.

Sequences were obtained from CD4+ T cells sorted from blood. The source of these receptors is a woman between 18 and 29 years old in good health. The CDR3 runs from the conserved cysteine through the conserved F or W. The order of the fields is J gene, V gene, D gene, clone size, CDR3 protein, CDR3 DNA. D genes are given only for firm matches. Some rows mark clone size as missing; the rest say once, few, many or name a class of expanded clone.

TRBJ2-1	TRBV28	TRBD2	NA	CASSLLGLAENNEQFF	TGTGCCAGCAGTTTGTTGGGACTAGCGGAAAACAATGAGCAGTTCTTC
TRBJ1-1	TRBV24-1	NA	few	CATSDLRGSEAFF	TGTGCCACCAGTGATTTGCGAGGGTCTGAAGCTTTCTTT
TRBJ2-7	TRBV18	TRBD1	few	CASSNRTGGEGQYF	TGTGCCAGCTCAAACCGAACAGGGGGCGAGGGGCAGTACTTC
TRBJ2-3	TRBV20-1	NA	NA	CSAEGLKDTQYF	TGCAGTGCTGAGGGGCTTAAAGATACGCAGTATTTT
TRBJ2-3	TRBV3-1	NA	NA	CACGRDTDTQYF	TGTGCCTGCGGCAGGGACACAGATACGCAGTATTTT
TRBJ2-7	TRBV7-8	TRBD1	once	CASSPPGQGFLYEQYF	TGTGCCAGCAGCCCACCGGGACAGGGGTTCCTCTACGAGCAGTACTTC
TRBJ2-3	TRBV27	NA	few	CASSLSPPGLTDTQYF	TGTGCCAGCAGTTTATCCCCACCGGGACTCACAGATACGCAGTATTTT
TRBJ1-1	TRBV6-1	NA	NA	CASRTREAPEAFF	TGTGCCAGCAGGACGCGTGAGGCCCCTGAAGCTTTCTTT
TRBJ2-5	TRBV5-1	TRBD1	NA	CASSLLPAGGVANPETQYF	TGCGCCAGCAGCTTACTCCCGGCAGGGGGTGTCGCCAATCCGGAGACCCAGTACTTC
TRBJ2-2	TRBV4-2	NA	NA	CASSQDGAGTDTGELFF	TGTGCCAGCAGCCAAGACGGGGCGGGGACCGACACCGGGGAGCTGTTTTTT
TRBJ2-7	TRBV10-2	NA	few	CASSGQSQSPRTYEQYF	TGCGCCAGCAGTGGACAGAGCCAAAGCCCAAGAACCTACGAGCAGTACTTC
TRBJ2-1	TRBV14	NA	few	CASSHRAIGGYYNEQFF	TGTGCCAGCAGCCATCGGGCGATCGGGGGCTACTACAATGAGCAGTTCTTC
TRBJ2-2	TRBV7-2	NA	few	CASSSPWMGGELFF	TGTGCCAGCAGCTCCCCCTGGATGGGCGGGGAGCTGTTTTTT
TRBJ2-3	TRBV5-1	NA	many	CASSPDGSTDTQYF	TGCGCCAGCAGCCCGGACGGGAGCACAGATACGCAGTATTTT
TRBJ2-1	TRBV27	NA	NA	CASSLSSATGEWNEQFF	TGTGCCAGCAGTTTATCTAGCGCCACGGGAGAATGGAATGAGCAGTTCTTC
TRBJ1-2	TRBV14	NA	NA	CASSQGEGYTF	TGTGCCAGCAGCCAAGGCGAGGGCTACACCTTC
TRBJ2-2	TRBV11-3	NA	NA	CASSLVREAGELFF	TGTGCCAGCAGCTTAGTCCGCGAGGCCGGGGAGCTGTTTTTT
TRBJ2-5	TRBV5-1	NA	few	CASRARDFQETQYF	TGCGCCAGCCGCGCCCGGGACTTCCAAGAGACCCAGTACTTC
TRBJ2-4	TRBV11-1	TRBD2	NA	CASSFPLAGGTKSQNIQYF	TGTGCCAGCAGCTTTCCCCTAGCGGGGGGGACGAAGTCCCAAAACATTCAGTACTTC
TRBJ2-1	TRBV28	TRBD1	many	CASSLPGTGDNEQFF	TGTGCCAGCAGTCTACCCGGGACAGGGGACAATGAGCAGTTCTTC
TRBJ2-3	TRBV20-1	TRBD2	NA	CSASVGGNPDTQYF	TGCAGTGCTAGTGTGGGGGGGAACCCAGATACGCAGTATTTT
TRBJ2-5	TRBV5-6	NA	once	CASSLVPAVQQETQYF	TGTGCCAGCAGCTTGGTCCCCGCCGTACAACAAGAGACCCAGTACTTC
TRBJ2-5	TRBV6-1	NA	few	CASSPLKGHETQYF	TGTGCCAGCAGCCCCTTGAAGGGCCATGAGACCCAGTACTTC
TRBJ1-6	TRBV7-8	NA	few	CASRIGGEPGSPLHF	TGTGCCAGCAGGATAGGGGGGGAACCGGGTTCACCCCTCCACTTT
TRBJ2-3	TRBV20-1	TRBD2	NA	CSAIAGGNTDTQYF	TGCAGTGCTATAGCGGGGGGGAACACAGATACGCAGTATTTT
TRBJ2-5	TRBV27	NA	NA	CASSTLRTVQETQYF	TGTGCCAGCAGTACACTCCGCACAGTGCAAGAGACCCAGTACTTC
TRBJ1-1	TRBV7-6	NA	few	CASSTRTMNTEAFF	TGTGCCAGCAGCACCCGGACGATGAACACTGAAGCTTTCTTT
TRBJ2-3	TRBV6-1	NA	NA	CASRSGLRDTQYF	TGTGCCAGCAGGTCGGGACTCAGGGATACGCAGTATTTT
TRBJ1-3	TRBV19	NA	NA	CASSRQTGPGNTIYF	TGTGCCAGTAGTAGACAGACAGGACCTGGAAACACCATATATTTT
TRBJ2-1	TRBV9	NA	NA	CASSVGGRPYNEQFF	TGTGCCAGCAGCGTTGGAGGGAGACCCTACAATGAGCAGTTCTTC
TRBJ2-7	TRBV7-2	NA	NA	CASSQLQKTYEQYF	TGTGCCAGCAGCCAGCTCCAGAAAACCTACGAGCAGTACTTC
TRBJ1-2	TRBV12-3/TRBV12-4	NA	few	CASSSGVYGYTF	TGTGCCAGCAGTTCCGGGGTCTATGGCTACACCTTC
TRBJ2-3	TRBV5-1	NA	NA	CASSSGRGDSTDTQYF	TGCGCCAGCAGCTCGGGACGGGGCGATAGCACAGATACGCAGTATTTT
TRBJ1-5	TRBV29-1	NA	many	CSVAESPGRYQPQHF	TGCAGCGTCGCGGAGTCTCCAGGGAGGTACCAGCCCCAGCATTTT
TRBJ2-2	TRBV12-3/TRBV12-4	TRBD2	many	CASSYPSGSNTGELFF	TGTGCCAGCAGTTACCCTAGCGGCTCGAACACCGGGGAGCTGTTTTTT
TRBJ2-1	TRBV6-5	NA	few	CASRLGLPYNEQFF	TGTGCCAGCAGGTTAGGACTGCCGTACAATGAGCAGTTCTTC
TRBJ2-1	TRBV7-2	TRBD2	NA	CASSIAGTSPYNEQFF	TGTGCCAGCAGCATCGCCGGGACTAGTCCCTACAATGAGCAGTTCTTC
TRBJ2-7	TRBV18	TRBD1	NA	CASSPLGQGAYEQYF	TGTGCCAGCTCACCATTGGGACAGGGAGCCTACGAGCAGTACTTC
TRBJ1-1	TRBV5-1	NA	few	CASSLEAAGNTEAFF	TGCGCCAGCAGCTTGGAGGCGGCAGGCAACACTGAAGCTTTCTTT
TRBJ2-3	TRBV6-5	TRBD2	few	CASSYDAGGTDTQYF	TGTGCCAGCAGTTACGACGCGGGGGGAACAGATACGCAGTATTTT
TRBJ2-5	TRBV7-9	TRBD1	few	CASSPGQAKYQETQYF	TGTGCCAGCAGCCCCGGACAGGCCAAGTACCAAGAGACCCAGTACTTC
TRBJ1-1	TRBV28	TRBD1	NA	CASSYSGTGRTEAFF	TGTGCCAGCAGTTACTCCGGGACAGGACGAACTGAAGCTTTCTTT
TRBJ2-2	TRBV24-1	TRBD1	NA	CATASRDRGRTGELFF	TGTGCCACTGCTTCCCGAGACAGGGGAAGGACCGGGGAGCTGTTTTTT
TRBJ2-3	TRBV21-1	NA	NA	CASSKAPTSTDTQYF	TGTGCCAGCAGCAAGGCCCCCACTAGCACAGATACGCAGTATTTT
TRBJ1-3	TRBV19	NA	NA	CASSPTVSSGNTIYF	TGTGCCAGTAGTCCGACAGTTAGCTCTGGAAACACCATATATTTT
TRBJ2-3	TRBV7-2	TRBD2	NA	CASSFSGRRADTQYF	TGTGCCAGCAGCTTTAGCGGGAGGAGGGCAGATACGCAGTATTTT
TRBJ2-1	TRBV5-1	NA	few	CASSLSILVNEQFF	TGCGCCAGCAGCTTAAGTATCCTAGTCAATGAGCAGTTCTTC
TRBJ2-2	TRBV25-1	NA	once	CASSEPQGELFF	TGTGCCAGCAGTGAACCCCAGGGGGAGCTGTTTTTT
TRBJ2-5	TRBV9	TRBD2	NA	CASSPGTSGGAPETQYF	TGTGCCAGCAGTCCCGGGACTAGCGGGGGGGCCCCAGAGACCCAGTACTTC
TRBJ2-6	TRBV27	NA	NA	CASSLSRLTSGANVLTF	TGTGCCAGCAGTTTATCGCGCTTGACCTCTGGGGCCAACGTCCTGACTTTC
TRBJ1-1	TRBV6-5	NA	NA	CASSYETPNTEAFF	TGTGCCAGCAGTTACGAGACACCGAACACTGAAGCTTTCTTT
TRBJ2-7	TRBV4-2	NA	many	CASSQDRDSGSYEQYF	TGTGCCAGCAGCCAAGATAGGGATAGCGGATCCTACGAGCAGTACTTC
TRBJ2-5	TRBV4-3	NA	few	CASSQEGIAAETQYF	TGCGCCAGCAGCCAAGAGGGCATAGCGGCAGAGACCCAGTACTTC
TRBJ2-7	TRBV7-2	NA	few	CASSLLTRATGEQYF	TGTGCCAGCAGCTTACTCACGCGGGCCACCGGCGAGCAGTACTTC
TRBJ2-7	TRBV6-1	NA	NA	CASSEAGSYEQYF	TGTGCCAGCAGTGAAGCTGGCTCCTACGAGCAGTACTTC
TRBJ2-7	TRBV29-1	NA	few	CSVVRDSYEQYF	TGCAGCGTTGTCAGGGACTCCTACGAGCAGTACTTC
TRBJ2-7	TRBV5-1	NA	NA	CASSLTGSSSYEQYF	TGCGCCAGCAGCTTGACGGGGTCGAGCTCCTACGAGCAGTACTTC
TRBJ2-7	TRBV14	TRBD1	NA	CASSHLPGQGDLEQYF	TGTGCCAGCAGCCATCTACCGGGACAGGGGGACTTGGAGCAGTACTTC
TRBJ2-7	TRBV29-1	NA	many	CSVSSQGDEQYF	TGCAGCGTCTCATCACAGGGAGACGAGCAGTACTTC